The rows below give T cell receptor beta chains drawn from one sample of a study of control samples from healthy donors and cancer patients. Generated by immunoSEQ multiplex PCR, the TCRdb table keeps only in-frame clones and is missing some. The sample holds around 140,000 clones; approximately 92% are singletons and the top ten take 2% to 2.5%. What was sequenced was blood. Source of these receptors: a woman aged 45-60 years in good health. Each CDR3 is given with its conserved first and last residue. The D gene is left open where the match is weak.

j_gene,v_gene,d_gene,CDR3nt,CDR3aa
TRBJ2-7,TRBV19,NA,TGTGCCAGTAGTCAGACGGGACGGCTGGAGGAGCAGTACTTC,CASSQTGRLEEQYF
TRBJ1-3,TRBV5-6,NA,TGTGCCAGCAGCTTGACAGGCGCTGGAAACACCATATATTTT,CASSLTGAGNTIYF
TRBJ1-4,TRBV11-2,NA,TGTGCCAGCAGCCCGACCCGCGGAGTTCAGGAAAAACTGTTTTTT,CASSPTRGVQEKLFF
TRBJ2-3,TRBV19,TRBD1,TGTGCCAGTAGTATACAGGGGGCAGATACGCAGTATTTT,CASSIQGADTQYF
TRBJ1-1,TRBV7-9,NA,TGTGCCAGCAGCTTAGATTTTTTACCGGAAGAAGAAGCTTTCTTT,CASSLDFLPEEEAFF
TRBJ1-2,TRBV6-5,TRBD1,TGTGCCAGCAACCGGGACAGGGATGGCTACACCTTC,CASNRDRDGYTF
TRBJ2-7,TRBV19,NA,TGTGCCAGTAGTATTTCTGTTCTCGGCGAGCAGTACTTC,CASSISVLGEQYF
TRBJ2-5,TRBV14,NA,TGTGCCAGCCCCCCGGCCGGGTTTTCAGGGACCCAGTACTTC,CASPPAGFSGTQYF
TRBJ2-7,TRBV5-1,TRBD2,TGCGCCAGCAGCGGGGGACTAGCGGGAATCCACGAGCAGTACTTC,CASSGGLAGIHEQYF
TRBJ1-2,TRBV5-1,NA,TGCGCCAGCAGCTTGGCCCCGACTGGTACTAACTATGGCTACACCTTC,CASSLAPTGTNYGYTF